This is a list of T cell receptor beta chains from one sample in a study of OX40 agonist ivuxolimab in advanced cancers. Clones were sequenced by immunoSEQ multiplex PCR, and TCRdb holds only the in-frame ones, with some missing. The data contain tens of thousands of clones, roughly 90% of them seen just once; the ten biggest clones take up under 1%. The sample was CD4+ or CD8+ T cells sorted from blood, taken in a trial of the OX40 agonist ivuxolimab. The source of these receptors is an adult with an advanced solid tumor such as melanoma, head and neck, liver or kidney cancer. CDR3s include the opening cysteine and the closing phenylalanine or tryptophan. The D gene is left open where the match is weak. Some rows have no size entry. The others give once, few or many, or a class for an expanded clone.

NA	TRBV6-1	NA	TRBJ2-7	TGTGCCAGCAGGACCCTGGACAGTACCTACGAGCAGTACTTC	CASRTLDSTYEQYF
TRBD2	TRBV6-6	NA	TRBJ2-1	TGTGCCAGCACCACGACTAGCGGATACAATGAGCAGTTCTTC	CASTTTSGYNEQFF
NA	TRBV7-2	NA	TRBJ1-1	TGTGCCAGCAGCTGGGCGGGGATGTCGAACACTGAAGCTTTCTTT	CASSWAGMSNTEAFF
NA	TRBV28	NA	TRBJ2-1	TGTGCCAGCAGTCGCTCTCCATCCCGGGGTGAGCAGTTCTTC	CASSRSPSRGEQFF
NA	TRBV11-3	NA	TRBJ2-5	TGTGCCAGCAGCTTCGGGGGGCAGCGGGAGACCCAGTACTTC	CASSFGGQRETQYF
NA	TRBV19	few	TRBJ1-1	TGTGCCAGTAGTAGGAGCACAGCTGGCGAAGCTTTCTTT	CASSRSTAGEAFF
TRBD2	TRBV7-9	once	TRBJ2-4	TGTGCCAGCAGCTTAGCCCTCGGGGGTAGCGGGAGAAGGGACATTCAGTACTTC	CASSLALGGSGRRDIQYF
NA	TRBV7-3	NA	TRBJ2-1	TGTGCCAGCAGCTTAAGGAGCGGCGCCAATGAGCAGTTCTTC	CASSLRSGANEQFF
NA	TRBV19	NA	TRBJ1-5	TGTGCCAGTAGTAAAATGGACGGATTTAGCAATCAGCCCCAGCATTTT	CASSKMDGFSNQPQHF
NA	TRBV4-1	NA	TRBJ2-1	TGCGCCAGCAACCCATCGAGCTCCTACAATGAGCAGTTCTTC	CASNPSSSYNEQFF
TRBD1	TRBV5-1	once	TRBJ2-1	TGCGCCAGCAGCTTGGCGAAGGAGGGACAGGGCACCTACAATGAGCAGTTCTTC	CASSLAKEGQGTYNEQFF
NA	TRBV28	few	TRBJ1-2	TGTGCCAGCAGGCCCGGGACCTTCCTATCTGGCTACACCTTC	CASRPGTFLSGYTF
NA	TRBV15	NA	TRBJ1-5	TGTGCCACCAGCAGAGATGGATGGGGGAATCAGCCCCAGCATTTT	CATSRDGWGNQPQHF
NA	TRBV6-6	NA	TRBJ1-4	TGTGCCAGCGCAGACCAGGGGAGGGATGAAAAACTGTTTTTT	CASADQGRDEKLFF
NA	TRBV7-9	NA	TRBJ1-2	TGTGCCAGCAGCTTAGCGGGCACTGACTATGGCTACACCTTC	CASSLAGTDYGYTF
NA	TRBV4-1	NA	TRBJ2-7	TGCGCCAGCAGCCAAGGGGCCTTGAGGAGGGAGTCTTCCTACGAGCAGTACTTC	CASSQGALRRESSYEQYF
TRBD1	TRBV5-6	NA	TRBJ1-5	TGTGCCAGCAGCTTGAGTAGGGGGCATTCGAGGCAGCCCCAGCATTTT	CASSLSRGHSRQPQHF
NA	TRBV9	NA	TRBJ1-2	TGTGCCAGCAGCGTAGCCCCGCAGGGAAGGGATGGCTACACCTTC	CASSVAPQGRDGYTF
NA	TRBV7-3	NA	TRBJ1-1	TGTGCCAGCAGCCTGGGACGGCACTCTGAAGCTTTCTTT	CASSLGRHSEAFF
NA	TRBV9	NA	TRBJ2-5	TGTGCCAGCAGCGTAGCTTTTGGCAGGGAGGAGACCCAGTACTTC	CASSVAFGREETQYF
NA	TRBV28	once	TRBJ1-5	TGTGCCAGCAGACTTAGAATTAATAGCAATCAGCCCCAGCATTTT	CASRLRINSNQPQHF
NA	TRBV7-2	NA	TRBJ2-2	TGTGCCAGCAGCTCGGACAACACCGGGGAGCTGTTTTTT	CASSSDNTGELFF
NA	TRBV11-1	NA	TRBJ2-7	TGTGCCAGCAGCTCACAAAAAAGGGGGAGGGACCACGAGCAGTACTTC	CASSSQKRGRDHEQYF
NA	TRBV18	NA	TRBJ2-6	TGTGCCAGCTCACCATGGAGGGGGCGTCAAAGCTCTGGGGCCAACGTCCTGACTTTC	CASSPWRGRQSSGANVLTF
TRBD1	TRBV7-2	NA	TRBJ2-1	TGTGCCAGCAGCTTAGCCCGGACAGGGAGCTACAATGAGCAGTTCTTC	CASSLARTGSYNEQFF
NA	TRBV6-5	NA	TRBJ1-4	TGTGCCAGCAGTTACTCGGTCAGGGGTAATGAAAAACTGTTTTTT	CASSYSVRGNEKLFF
NA	TRBV6-1	once	TRBJ2-1	TGTGCCAGCAGTGAATTCCGAGACACCTACAATGAGCAGTTCTTC	CASSEFRDTYNEQFF